The subject of this entry is one T cell receptor (delta chain). A far larger clone is off by one base, so a read error is likely. Additional DNA sequences in this sample encode the identical CDR3. This entry comes from a study of gamma-delta T cells after stem cell transplantation. TCRdb redid the clone calls on the RT-PCR reads with CATT. The repertoire holds 2,800 or so delta-chain clones, with over 4.5% as singletons. CDR1 GEAIGNYY and CDR2 EKD come from the germline V gene. CDR3 length equals 19 residues. Specimen: gamma-delta T cells. This chain joins TRDV2 and TRDJ1; 11 bases agree with TRDD3. This TCR was sampled from a human donor. It is not recorded whose cells these are; they may come from a transplant donor. In nucleotides, the CDR3 is TGTGCCTGTGACACCGTCCGTGGGGGATACGCCATCCAGACCGATAAGCTCATCTTT. Translating it yields CACDTVRGGYAIQTDKLIF.